This T cell receptor (beta chain) was captured by sequencing in a study of identifying expanded T cells in peripheral blood. The germline V gene encodes CDR1 SGHRS and CDR2 YFSETQ. The trim removed 2 bases at V and 8 bases at J, leaving 10 bases unmatched. This CDR3 has 16 amino acids. Study results and caveats: Two-week clone count variance significantly increased as total template count grew.

Clones were read by immunoSEQ multiplex PCR, and TCRdb kept only the in-frame ones, dropping some. The sample includes about 130,000 clones, around nine tenths of them seen just once. Details on this clone: Its antigen remains unidentified.

Collection occurred without any documented infections or immune events in donors. The receptor comes from a person aged 18-70 years in good health. The chain carries TRBV5-1 and TRBJ2-3, with 11 nucleotides matching TRBD2. Material: blood. As DNA, the CDR3 is TGCGCCAGCAGCTTACCCCCGGCTAGCGGGGGGAGTACGCAGTATTTT. Translated: CASSLPPASGGSTQYF.